This record covers a single T cell receptor (beta chain). Its antigen is not identified. The data stem from a study of T-cell reconstitution after alpha-beta-depleted transplantation in children. Study results and limitations: Expanded clones from the graft, numbering several hundred, reportedly supplied alpha-beta T cells about two months after transplant. The study traced high day-60 TCRbeta diversity in some patients to surviving recipient T cells and thymic progenitors. The main origin of T-cell counts and diversity one year after transplant was newly produced T cells.

As it was prepared, the TCRbeta library received unique molecular identifiers. TCRdb independently ran MiXCR on the PCR reads; one entry per CDR3 protein. The profile shows around 60,000 distinct CDR3 sequences, approximately 43% of them singletons. Germline values: CDR1 ENHRY, CDR2 SYGVKD. The CDR3 extends over 13 amino acids. V was clipped by 5 bases and J by 6 bases, with 13 bases between them. The source was PBMCs, mostly from graft donor cells, collected 360 days after TCRalphabeta/CD19-depleted stem cell transplant. This TCR was recovered from a male patient aged 5 to 17 who had a stem cell transplant for acute lymphoblastic leukemia, so the T cells may come from the graft donor. The chain combines TRBV10-3 with TRBJ1-1; D remains unclear. In DNA, the CDR3 is TGTGCCATCAGTTTAATTTCCGATTCTGAAGCTTTCTTT. Its translation is CAISLISDSEAFF.